This T cell receptor beta chain is drawn from a study of early T cells in non-severe SARS-CoV-2 infection (dated by TCRdb to the early 2020s). Some background on the complete study: TCR sequencing used bulk RNA from unsorted whole blood, so alpha and beta chains could not be paired.

This clonotype was seen a handful of times. Which antigen it targets is not known. Per-nucleotide qualities are absent, and no much larger clonotype sits a single base away. The study was a case-control design nested within a healthcare worker cohort in London, UK, with weekly nasopharyngeal swab PCR tests and blood sampling. Between 23 and 31 March 2020, the week of the UK lockdown, healthcare workers were enrolled and then followed up weekly for as long as 16 weeks. Results and caveats for the whole study, not just this receptor: VDJdb matching was skewed toward anti-spike CD8 responses, so virus-specific expansions were likely underestimated and private and CD4 specificities were missed.

CDR1 LNHDA and CDR2 SQIVND were looked up in the germline V gene (reference sequence). At the junction V is shortened by 0 bases and J by 1 base; bases outside the gene matches: 5. From the cysteine up to the phenylalanine, the CDR3 has a length of 17 residues. The DNA shown is the 51-base CDR3, in frame from base 1. Library generation was performed with 5' RACE. These reads were obtained on a NextSeq 500. Unique molecular identifiers were attached to individual cDNA molecules in the TCR library protocol so that sequencing error and PCR bias could be corrected. Both TCR alpha and beta chains were sequenced, and tight co-correlation was observed between alpha and beta sequence abundances in each sample. Per the authors' processing: V gene, J gene and CDR3 annotation of TCR sequences was performed with Decombinator V4. TCRs were defined as expanded if a significant change between any two time points was detected under a Poisson model with p below 0.0001. TCR abundances were normalised to the total number of TCRs sequenced in each sample and reported as counts per million. MAIT TCRs were defined by TRAV1-2 paired with TRAJ12, TRAJ20 or TRAJ33, and iNKT TCRs by TRAV10 paired with TRAJ18. VDJdb, accessed on 1 November 2021, was searched for TCRs annotated for CMV, EBV and SARS-CoV-2, and TCRs annotated for more than one antigen were excluded. TCRdb reprocessed the public reads (quality trimming at Q25 with fastp, clone calling with MiXCR) and kept in-frame beta chains. CDR3 protein sequences are deduplicated, and each keeps its most common genes and DNA. V and J calls and clone size were set by TCRdb, not the authors. For this sample there are around 72,000 distinct CDR3 sequences; about a tenth appear just once. The top ten constitute 7.6% of the sample.

This material consisted of whole blood, taken at baseline. The V and J genes are TRBV19 and TRBJ2-1, with TRBD1 matching 8 junction bases. The receptor was derived from an adult who was a healthcare worker with PCR-confirmed SARS-CoV-2 infection or an uninfected control (not recorded which). The CDR3 protein is CASSIDVGQGSYNEQFF. The DNA reads TGTGCCAGTAGTATAGACGTCGGACAGGGATCCTACAATGAGCAGTTCTTC.